This paragraph covers one TCR beta chain sequence. This clone's antigen is unknown. Base qualities are not recorded, but no much larger clone differs from it by a single base. This entry comes from a study of blood T cells in healthy people across ages (dated by TCRdb to the mid-2010s). About the investigation overall: In model experiments, template switching captured roughly one uniquely barcoded TCR beta cDNA molecule for every two T cells. Using deep sequencing normalized with unique cDNA molecular identifiers, the study measured how TCR beta repertoire diversity changes with age. The donors were divided into four age groups: young (average around 16 years), middle-aged (about 40), aged (62) and long-lived (around 80). For two donors (one aged 18 to 29 and one aged 80 or older), the study analyzed two additional independent replicas of 1 million unique cDNA reads from the same blood draw. To avoid experimental bias, donors of different ages were randomly spread across the sequencing lanes.

Donors were 40 or so systemically healthy Caucasian individuals from Russia aged roughly 6 to 100 years. Each donor gave about 10 milliliters of peripheral blood, drawn into EDTA-treated Vacutainer tubes. Ficoll-Paque density-gradient centrifugation was used to isolate PBMCs, with at least 7 million per sample. Total RNA was extracted from PBMCs with Trizol reagent, with at least 5.5 micrograms obtained per sample. Naive CD45RAhigh/CD27high T cell percentages were measured by flow cytometry on a PBMC aliquot from every donor. The library was produced with 5' RACE. TCRdb names Illumina HiSeq 2500 as the instrument used. A second about 7 to 11 cycle PCR used a sample-barcoded 5' primer and a J-beta primer mix. A unique molecular identifier was introduced onto each TCR beta cDNA molecule by a template-switch 5' adaptor carrying 12 random nucleotides. Each sample yielded at least 2.5 million CDR3-containing paired-end reads. The Mint cDNA synthesis kit, primed by a TRBC-specific oligonucleotide, was used to synthesize first-strand cDNA from all RNA. All cDNA was treated with uracil-DNA glycosylase and then went through a first 18-cycle PCR with the universal primers M1SS and BC2_uni_R. On the study's bioinformatics: Normalization of each sample was performed by random selection of 1 million high-quality reads, each carrying a distinct molecular identifier. Instead of being binned into consensus sequences, reads with shared molecular identifiers were discarded. MiTCR, with a Q25 quality threshold and the strictest error-elimination algorithm, was used for CDR3 identification, clonotype clustering and error correction. Lower-bound total TCR beta diversity was estimated with a nonparametric unseen species model using Euler transformation. Clones were called with MiXCR by TCRdb after fastp trimmed the public reads at Q25, and only in-frame beta chains were retained. Identical CDR3 proteins give one entry, which carries the most common genes and DNA. For this entry, the V and J calls and clone size follow TCRdb and not the study's own pipeline. The sample profile shows about 830,000 distinct CDR3 sequences; approximately 65% of them were found once. The ten largest clonotypes hold roughly 25% of the sample.

What the study reported, not specific to this receptor: Conclusive comparison of naive and antigen-experienced compartments was prevented by the profiling of bulk unsorted PBMCs. As age increased, observed TCR beta diversity per million T cells dropped in a roughly linear way, and a significant reduction was already evident by age approximately 40. Total diversity estimates from one million sequenced T cells were considered lower bounds and underestimates. The CMV infection status of donors was not known, potentially confounding age-related changes in expanded clonotypes. Compared with the aged group, the long-lived group had more naive CD4+ T cells, fewer expanded clones and increased TCR diversity, suggesting age selection. Observed TCR beta diversity correlated strongly with the percentage of naive T cells measured by flow cytometry.

At the junction V is shortened by 3 bases and J by 10 bases, with 16 bases in between. There are 15 amino acids in the CDR3, from cysteine to phenylalanine inclusive. Solely the CDR3 DNA is kept, with 45 bases framed from the first base. CDR1 and CDR2 are read off the germline V gene as MDHEN and SYDVKM. Here the chain combines TRBV28 and TRBJ1-6; the D gene is perhaps TRBD1, on 5 matching bases. Sequenced: blood. This TCR came from a man under 40 in good health. The nucleotide sequence is TGTGCCAGCAGTTTTACAGTGCAGGGAAAATCACCCCTCCACTTT. The resulting protein is CASSFTVQGKSPLHF.